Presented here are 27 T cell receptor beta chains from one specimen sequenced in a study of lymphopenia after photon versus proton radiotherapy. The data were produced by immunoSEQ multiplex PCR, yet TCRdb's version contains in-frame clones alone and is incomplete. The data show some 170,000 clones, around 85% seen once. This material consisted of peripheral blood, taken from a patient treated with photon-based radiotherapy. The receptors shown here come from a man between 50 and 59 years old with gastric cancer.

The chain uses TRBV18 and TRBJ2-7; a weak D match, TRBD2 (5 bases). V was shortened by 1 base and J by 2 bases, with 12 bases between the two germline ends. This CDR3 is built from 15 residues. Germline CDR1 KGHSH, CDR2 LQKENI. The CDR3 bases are TGTGCCAGCTCACCACGAGAGGGAACCACCTACGAGCAGTACTTC. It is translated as CASSPREGTTYEQYF.

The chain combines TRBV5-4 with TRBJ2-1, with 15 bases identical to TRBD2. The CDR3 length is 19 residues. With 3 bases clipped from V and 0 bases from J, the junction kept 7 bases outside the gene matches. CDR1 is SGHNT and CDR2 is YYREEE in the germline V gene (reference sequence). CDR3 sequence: CASSSPGLAGGSSYNEQFF. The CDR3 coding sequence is TGTGCCAGCAGCTCACCGGGACTAGCGGGAGGTAGCTCCTACAATGAGCAGTTCTTC.

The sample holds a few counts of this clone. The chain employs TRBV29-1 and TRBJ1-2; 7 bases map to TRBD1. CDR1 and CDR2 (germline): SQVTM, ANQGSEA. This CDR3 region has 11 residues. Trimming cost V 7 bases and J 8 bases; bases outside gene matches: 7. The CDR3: CSAATGNGYTF. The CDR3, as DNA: TGCAGCGCTGCGACAGGGAACGGCTACACCTTC.

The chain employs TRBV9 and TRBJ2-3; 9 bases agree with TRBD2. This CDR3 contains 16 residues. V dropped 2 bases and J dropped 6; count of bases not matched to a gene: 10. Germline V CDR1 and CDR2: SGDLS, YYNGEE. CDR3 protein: CASSVPVAGVSDTQYF. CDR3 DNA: TGTGCCAGCAGCGTCCCCGTAGCGGGAGTGAGTGATACGCAGTATTTT.

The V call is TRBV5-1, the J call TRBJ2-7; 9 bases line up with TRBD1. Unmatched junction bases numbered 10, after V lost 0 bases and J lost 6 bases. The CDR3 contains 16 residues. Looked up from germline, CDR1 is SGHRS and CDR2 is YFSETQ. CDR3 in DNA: TGCGCCAGCAGCTTGGCTGGGGGGACAGGGTTTGGCGAGCAGTACTTC. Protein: CASSLAGGTGFGEQYF. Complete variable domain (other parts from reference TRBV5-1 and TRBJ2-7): KAGVTQTPRYLIKTRGQQVTLSCSPISGHRSVSWYQQTPGQGLQFLFEYFSETQRNKGNFPGRFSGRQFSNSRSEMNVSTLELGDSALYLCASSLAGGTGFGEQYFGPGTRLTVT.

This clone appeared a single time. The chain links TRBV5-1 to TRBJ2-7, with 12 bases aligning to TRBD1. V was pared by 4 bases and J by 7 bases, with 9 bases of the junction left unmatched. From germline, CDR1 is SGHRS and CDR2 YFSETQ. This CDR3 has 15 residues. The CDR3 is CASSRGDRGPGEQYF. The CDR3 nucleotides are TGCGCCAGCAGCCGGGGGGACAGGGGGCCCGGGGAGCAGTACTTC.

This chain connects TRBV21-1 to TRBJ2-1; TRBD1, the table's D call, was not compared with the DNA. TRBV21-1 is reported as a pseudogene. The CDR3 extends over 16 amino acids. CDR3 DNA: TGTGCCAGCAGCAAGACGAAACAGGGTCTCTACAATGAGCAGTTCTTC. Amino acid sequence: CASSKTKQGLYNEQFF.

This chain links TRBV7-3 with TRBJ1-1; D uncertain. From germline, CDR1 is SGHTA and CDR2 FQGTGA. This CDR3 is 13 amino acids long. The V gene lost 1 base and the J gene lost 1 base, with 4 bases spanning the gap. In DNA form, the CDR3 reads TGTGCCAGCAGCTTAATGGAGAACACTGAAGCTTTCTTT. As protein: CASSLMENTEAFF.

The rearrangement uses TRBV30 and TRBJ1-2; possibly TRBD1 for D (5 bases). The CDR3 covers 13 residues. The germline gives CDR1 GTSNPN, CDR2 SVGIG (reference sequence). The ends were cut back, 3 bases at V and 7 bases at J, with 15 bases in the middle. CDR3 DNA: TGTGCCTGGAGGGGGGATAGGGCGTCTGGCTACACCTTC. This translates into CAWRGDRASGYTF.

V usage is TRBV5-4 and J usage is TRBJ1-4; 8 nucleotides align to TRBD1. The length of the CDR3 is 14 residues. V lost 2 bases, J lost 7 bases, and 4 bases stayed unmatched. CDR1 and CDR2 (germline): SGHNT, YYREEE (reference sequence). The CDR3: CASSFRGQVEKLFF. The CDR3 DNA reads TGTGCCAGCAGCTTCAGGGGGCAGGTTGAAAAACTGTTTTTT.

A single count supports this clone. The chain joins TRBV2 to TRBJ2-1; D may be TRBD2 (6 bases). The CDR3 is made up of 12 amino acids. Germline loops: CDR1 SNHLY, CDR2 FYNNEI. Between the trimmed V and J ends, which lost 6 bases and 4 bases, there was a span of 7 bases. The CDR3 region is CASRGLYNEQFF. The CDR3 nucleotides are TGTGCCAGCAGGGGACTTTACAATGAGCAGTTCTTC.

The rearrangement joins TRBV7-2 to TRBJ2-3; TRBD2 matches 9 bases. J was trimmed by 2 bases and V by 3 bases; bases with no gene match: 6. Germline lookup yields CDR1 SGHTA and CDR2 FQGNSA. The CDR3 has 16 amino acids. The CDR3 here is CASSLRLAGNTDTQYF. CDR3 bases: TGTGCCAGCAGCTTGCGTCTAGCGGGAAACACAGATACGCAGTATTTT.

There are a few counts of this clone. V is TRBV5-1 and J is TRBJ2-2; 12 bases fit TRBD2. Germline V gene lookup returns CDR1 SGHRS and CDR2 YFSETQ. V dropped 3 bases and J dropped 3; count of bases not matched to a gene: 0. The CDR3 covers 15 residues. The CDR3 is CASSSSGRDTGELFF. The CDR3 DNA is TGCGCCAGCAGCTCTAGCGGGAGGGACACCGGGGAGCTGTTTTTT.

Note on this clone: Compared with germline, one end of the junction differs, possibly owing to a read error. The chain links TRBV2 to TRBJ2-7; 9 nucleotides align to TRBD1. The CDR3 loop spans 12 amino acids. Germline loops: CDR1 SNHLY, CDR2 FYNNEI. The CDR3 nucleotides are TGTGCCAGCAGTGAGAAAAGGACAGGGGACCACTTC. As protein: CASSEKRTGDHF.

The CDR3 loop reads CATRLRGNEQFF. The CDR3 nucleotides read TGTGCCACCAGGTTGAGGGGGAATGAGCAGTTCTTC. The J gene is TRBJ2-1, the V gene TRBV19; D might be TRBD1 (6 bases). CDR1 and CDR2 from the germline V gene are LNHDA and SQIVND (reference sequence). Trimming removed 10 bases from V and 7 bases from J, with 14 bases in between. The CDR3 is 12 residues long. Variable domain in full (rest from reference TRBV19 and TRBJ2-1): DGGITQSPKYLFRKEGQNVTLSCEQNLNHDAMYWYRQDPGQGLRLIYYSQIVNDFQKGDIAEGYSVSREKKESFPLTVTSAQKNPTAFYLCATRLRGNEQFFGPGTRLTVL.

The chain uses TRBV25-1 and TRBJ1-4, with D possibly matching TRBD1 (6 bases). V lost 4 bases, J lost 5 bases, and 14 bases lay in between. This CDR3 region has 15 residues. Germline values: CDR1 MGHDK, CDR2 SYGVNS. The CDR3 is CASSGPGHKNEKLFF. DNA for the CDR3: TGTGCCAGCAGTGGACCGGGACACAAAAATGAAAAACTGTTTTTT.

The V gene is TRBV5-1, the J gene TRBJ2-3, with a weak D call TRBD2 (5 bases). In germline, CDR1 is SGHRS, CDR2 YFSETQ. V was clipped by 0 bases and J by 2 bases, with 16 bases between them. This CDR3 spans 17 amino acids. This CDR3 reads CASSLERRNSFTDTQYF. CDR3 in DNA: TGCGCCAGCAGCTTGGAGCGGAGGAACTCATTCACAGATACGCAGTATTTT.

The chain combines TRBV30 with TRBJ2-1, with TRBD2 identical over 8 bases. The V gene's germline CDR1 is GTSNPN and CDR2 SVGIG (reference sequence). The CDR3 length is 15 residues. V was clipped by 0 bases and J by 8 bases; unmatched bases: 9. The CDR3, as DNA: TGTGCCTGGAGTGTAGGTGCTAGCGGGCGCGATGAGCAGTTCTTC. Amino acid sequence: CAWSVGASGRDEQFF.

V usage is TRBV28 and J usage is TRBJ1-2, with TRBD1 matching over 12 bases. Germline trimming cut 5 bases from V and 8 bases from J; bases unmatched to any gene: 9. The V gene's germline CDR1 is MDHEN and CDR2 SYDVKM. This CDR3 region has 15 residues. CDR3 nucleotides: TGTGCCAGCAGTCAGCCGGGACAGGGGGCTGTAGGCTACACCTTC. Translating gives CASSQPGQGAVGYTF.

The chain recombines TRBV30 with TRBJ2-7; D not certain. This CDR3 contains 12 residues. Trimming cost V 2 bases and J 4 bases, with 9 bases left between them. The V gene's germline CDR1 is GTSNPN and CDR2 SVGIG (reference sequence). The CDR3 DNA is TGTGCCTGGAGTCGTCAGAGATACGAGCAGTACTTC. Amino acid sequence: CAWSRQRYEQYF. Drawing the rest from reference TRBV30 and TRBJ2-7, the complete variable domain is SQTIHQWPATLVQPVGSPLSLECTVEGTSNPNLYWYRQAAGRGLQLLFYSVGIGQISSEVPQNLSASRPQDRQFILSSKKLLLSDSGFYLCAWSRQRYEQYFGPGTRLTVT.

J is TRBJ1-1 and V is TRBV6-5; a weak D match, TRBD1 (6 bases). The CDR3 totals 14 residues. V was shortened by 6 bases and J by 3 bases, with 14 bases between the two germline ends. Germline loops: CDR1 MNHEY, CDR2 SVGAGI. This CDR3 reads CASRTGWGDTEAFF. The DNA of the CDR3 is TGTGCCAGCAGAACAGGGTGGGGGGACACTGAAGCTTTCTTT.

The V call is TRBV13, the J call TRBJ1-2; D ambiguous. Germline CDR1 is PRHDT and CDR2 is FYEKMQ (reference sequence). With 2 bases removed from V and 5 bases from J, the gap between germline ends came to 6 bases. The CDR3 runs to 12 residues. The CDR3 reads CASSLLGYGYTF. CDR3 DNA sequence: TGTGCCAGCAGCTTACTGGGGTATGGCTACACCTTC.

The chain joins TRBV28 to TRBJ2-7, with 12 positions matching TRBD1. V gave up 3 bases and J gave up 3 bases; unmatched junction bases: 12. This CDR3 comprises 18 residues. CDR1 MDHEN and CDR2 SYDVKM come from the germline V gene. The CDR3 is CASSLFRRGQGAFYEQYF. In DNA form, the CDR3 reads TGTGCCAGCAGTTTGTTCAGGAGGGGACAGGGGGCTTTCTACGAGCAGTACTTC.

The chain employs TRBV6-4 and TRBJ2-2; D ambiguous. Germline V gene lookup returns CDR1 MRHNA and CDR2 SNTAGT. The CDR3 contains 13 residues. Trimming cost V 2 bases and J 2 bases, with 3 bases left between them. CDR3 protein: CASSDTNTGELFF. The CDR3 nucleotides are TGTGCCAGCAGTGACACTAACACCGGGGAGCTGTTTTTT.

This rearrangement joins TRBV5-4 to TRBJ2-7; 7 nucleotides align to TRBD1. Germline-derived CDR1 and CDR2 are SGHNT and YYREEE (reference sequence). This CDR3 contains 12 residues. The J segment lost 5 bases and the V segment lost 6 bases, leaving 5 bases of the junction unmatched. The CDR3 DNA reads TGTGCCAGCAAAGACAGGGCCGACGAGCAGTACTTC. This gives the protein CASKDRADEQYF. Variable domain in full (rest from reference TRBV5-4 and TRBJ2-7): ETGVTQSPTHLIKTRGQQVTLRCSSQSGHNTVSWYQQALGQGPQFIFQYYREEENGRGNFPPRFSGLQFPNYSSELNVNALELDDSALYLCASKDRADEQYFGPGTRLTVT.

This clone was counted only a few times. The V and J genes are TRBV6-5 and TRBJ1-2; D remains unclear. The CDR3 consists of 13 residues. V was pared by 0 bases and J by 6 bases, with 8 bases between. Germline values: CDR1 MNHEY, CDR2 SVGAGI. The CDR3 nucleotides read TGTGCCAGCAGTTACTCGAATGGTAATGGCTACACCTTC. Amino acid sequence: CASSYSNGNGYTF.

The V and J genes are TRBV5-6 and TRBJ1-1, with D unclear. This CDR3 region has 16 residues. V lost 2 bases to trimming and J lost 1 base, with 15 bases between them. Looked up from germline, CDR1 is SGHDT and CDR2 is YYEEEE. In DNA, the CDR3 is TGTGCCAGCAGCTTCGGGGTCTCGGCCAGGAACACTGAAGCTTTCTTT. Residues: CASSFGVSARNTEAFF.